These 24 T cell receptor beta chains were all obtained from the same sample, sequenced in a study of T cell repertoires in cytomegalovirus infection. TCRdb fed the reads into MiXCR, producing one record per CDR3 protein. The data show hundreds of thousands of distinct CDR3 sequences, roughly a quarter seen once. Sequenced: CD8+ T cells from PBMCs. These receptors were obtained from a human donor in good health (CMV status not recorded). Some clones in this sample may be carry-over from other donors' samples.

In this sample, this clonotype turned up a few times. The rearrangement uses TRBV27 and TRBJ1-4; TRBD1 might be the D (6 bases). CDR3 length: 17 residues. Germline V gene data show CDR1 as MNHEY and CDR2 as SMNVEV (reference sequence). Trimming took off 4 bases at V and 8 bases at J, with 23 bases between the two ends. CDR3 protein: CASSSPGHPSRGEKLFF. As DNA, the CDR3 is TGTGCCAGCAGTTCCCCGGGACACCCGTCAAGGGGCGAAAAACTGTTTTTT.

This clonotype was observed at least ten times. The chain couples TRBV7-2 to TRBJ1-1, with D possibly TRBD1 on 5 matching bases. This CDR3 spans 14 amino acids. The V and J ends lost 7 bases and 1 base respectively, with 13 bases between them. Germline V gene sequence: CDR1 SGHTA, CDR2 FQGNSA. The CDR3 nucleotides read TGTGCCAGCATCACCTCTGGGGGGAACACTGAAGCTTTCTTT. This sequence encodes CASITSGGNTEAFF. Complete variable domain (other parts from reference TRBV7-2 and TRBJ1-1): GAGVSQSPSNKVTEKGKDVELRCDPISGHTALYWYRQSLGQGLEFLIYFQGNSAPDKSGLPSDRFSAERTGGSVSTLTIQRTQQEDSAVYLCASITSGGNTEAFFGQGTRLTVV.

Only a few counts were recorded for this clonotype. CDR3 sequence (DNA): TGCAGCGTCCCCCGGGACCAAGGAATGTATGAGCAGTTCTTC. Translated, it gives CSVPRDQGMYEQFF. The rearrangement joins TRBV29-1 to TRBJ2-1; D tentatively reads TRBD1 or TRBD2 (5 bases each). The germline CDR1 and CDR2 sequences are SQVTM and ANQGSEA. Between the trimmed V and J ends, which lost 6 bases and 8 bases, there was a span of 20 bases. The CDR3 extends over 14 amino acids.

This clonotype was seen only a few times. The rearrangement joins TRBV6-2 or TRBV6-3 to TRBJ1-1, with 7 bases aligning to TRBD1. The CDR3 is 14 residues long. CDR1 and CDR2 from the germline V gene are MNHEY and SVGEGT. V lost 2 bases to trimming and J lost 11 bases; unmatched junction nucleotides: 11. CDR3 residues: CASSYPGQGGSAFF. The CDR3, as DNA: TGTGCCAGCAGTTACCCGGGCCAGGGGGGTTCGGCTTTCTTT.

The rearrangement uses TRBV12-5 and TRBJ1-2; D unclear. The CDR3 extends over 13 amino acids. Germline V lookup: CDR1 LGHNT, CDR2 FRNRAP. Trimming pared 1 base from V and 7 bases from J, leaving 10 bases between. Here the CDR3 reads CASGLASWGGYTF. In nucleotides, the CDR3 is TGTGCTAGTGGTTTGGCATCCTGGGGTGGCTACACCTTC.

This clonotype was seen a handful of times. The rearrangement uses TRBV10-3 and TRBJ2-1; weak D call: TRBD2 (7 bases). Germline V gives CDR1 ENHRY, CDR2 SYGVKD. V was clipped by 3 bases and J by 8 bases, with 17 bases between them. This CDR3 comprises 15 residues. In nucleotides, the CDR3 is TGTGCCATCAGTGAAATGAACGGGGGGCTGGATGAGCAGTTCTTC. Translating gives CAISEMNGGLDEQFF.

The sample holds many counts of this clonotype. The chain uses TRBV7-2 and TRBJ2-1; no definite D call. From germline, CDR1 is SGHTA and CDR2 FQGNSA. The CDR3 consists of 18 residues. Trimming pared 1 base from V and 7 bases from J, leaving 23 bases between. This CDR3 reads CASSLGGLVGQAGNEQFF. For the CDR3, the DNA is TGTGCCAGCAGCTTAGGCGGTCTAGTGGGCCAAGCTGGGAATGAGCAGTTCTTC.

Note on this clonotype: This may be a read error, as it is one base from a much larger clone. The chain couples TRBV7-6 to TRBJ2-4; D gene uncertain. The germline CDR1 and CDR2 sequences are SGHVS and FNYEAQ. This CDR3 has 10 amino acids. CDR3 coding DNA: TGTGCCAGCAGCTTCTTCTCCCCCACGTTC. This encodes CASSFFSPTF.

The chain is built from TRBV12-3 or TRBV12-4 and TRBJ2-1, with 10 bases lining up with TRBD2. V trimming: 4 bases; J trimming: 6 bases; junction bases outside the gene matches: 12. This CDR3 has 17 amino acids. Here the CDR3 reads CASSSPWLAGEGNEQFF. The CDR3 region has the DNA TGTGCCAGCAGTTCCCCATGGCTAGCGGGGGAGGGCAATGAGCAGTTCTTC.

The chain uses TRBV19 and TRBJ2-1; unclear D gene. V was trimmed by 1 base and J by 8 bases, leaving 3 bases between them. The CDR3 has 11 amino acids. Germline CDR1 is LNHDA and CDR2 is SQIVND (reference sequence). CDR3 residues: CASSIGHEQFF. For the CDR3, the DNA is TGTGCCAGTAGTATAGGTCATGAGCAGTTCTTC.

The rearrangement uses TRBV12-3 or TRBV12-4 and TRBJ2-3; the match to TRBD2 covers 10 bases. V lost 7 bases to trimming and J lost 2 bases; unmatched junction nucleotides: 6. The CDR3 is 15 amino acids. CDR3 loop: CASTLSGGYTDTQYF. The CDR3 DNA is TGTGCCAGCACTCTTAGCGGGGGGTACACAGATACGCAGTATTTT.

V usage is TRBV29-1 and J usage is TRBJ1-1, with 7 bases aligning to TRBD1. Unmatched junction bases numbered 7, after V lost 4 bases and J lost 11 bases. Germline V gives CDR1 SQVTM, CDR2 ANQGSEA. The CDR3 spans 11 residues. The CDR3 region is CSVGRGGDAFF. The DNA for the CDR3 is TGCAGCGTTGGTAGAGGGGGCGATGCTTTCTTT.

The CDR3: CASRKTGPTYEQYV. The DNA for the CDR3 is TGTGCCAGCAGGAAGACAGGACCAACCTACGAGCAGTACGTC. The chain links TRBV2 to TRBJ2-7; possible D gene TRBD1, 6 bases. This CDR3 spans 14 amino acids. With 6 bases removed from V and 2 bases from J, the gap between germline ends came to 14 bases. Germline-derived CDR1 and CDR2 are SNHLY and FYNNEI.

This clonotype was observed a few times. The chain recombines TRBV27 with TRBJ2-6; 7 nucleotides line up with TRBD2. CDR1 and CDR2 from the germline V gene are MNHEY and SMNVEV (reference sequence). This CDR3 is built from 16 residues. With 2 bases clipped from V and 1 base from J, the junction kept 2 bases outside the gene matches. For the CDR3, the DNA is TGTGCCAGCAGTTTACCCGGGGGGTCTGGGGCCAACGTCCTGACTTTC. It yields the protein CASSLPGGSGANVLTF. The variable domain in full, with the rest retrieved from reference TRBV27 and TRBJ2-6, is EAQVTQNPRYLITVTGKKLTVTCSQNMNHEYMSWYRQDPGLGLRQIYYSMNVEVTDKGDVPEGYKVSRKEKRNFPLILESPSPNQTSLYFCASSLPGGSGANVLTFGAGSRLTVL.

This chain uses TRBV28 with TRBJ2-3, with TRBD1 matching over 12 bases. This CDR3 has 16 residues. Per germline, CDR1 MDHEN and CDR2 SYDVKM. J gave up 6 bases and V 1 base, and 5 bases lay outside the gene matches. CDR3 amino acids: CASSLLGQGAGDTQYF. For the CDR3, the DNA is TGTGCCAGCAGTTTATTGGGACAGGGGGCGGGTGATACGCAGTATTTT.

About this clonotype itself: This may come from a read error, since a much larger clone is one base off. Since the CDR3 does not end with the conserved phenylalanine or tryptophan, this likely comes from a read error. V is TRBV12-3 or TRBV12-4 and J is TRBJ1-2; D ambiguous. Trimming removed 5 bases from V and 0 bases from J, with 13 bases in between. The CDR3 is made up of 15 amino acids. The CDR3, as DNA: TGTGCCAGCAGTAACTATCTCCAGGCTAACTATGGCTACACCCTC. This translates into CASSNYLQANYGYTL.

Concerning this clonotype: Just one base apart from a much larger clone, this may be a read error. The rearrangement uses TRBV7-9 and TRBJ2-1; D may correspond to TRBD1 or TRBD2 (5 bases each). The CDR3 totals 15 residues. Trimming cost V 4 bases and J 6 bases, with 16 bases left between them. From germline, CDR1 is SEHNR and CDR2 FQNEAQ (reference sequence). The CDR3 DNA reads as TGTGCCAGCAGCTCCCGGGACGGAGGTTCCAATGAGCAGTTCTTC. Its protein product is CASSSRDGGSNEQFF.

CDR3 protein: CASSPGTSGGVGEQYV. The CDR3 coding sequence is TGTGCCAGCAGTCCCGGGACTAGCGGGGGGGTAGGAGAGCAGTACGTC. V is TRBV12-3 or TRBV12-4 and J is TRBJ2-7; TRBD2 aligns across 16 bases. Losses at the gene ends were 5 bases for V and 7 bases for J; bases not matched to a gene: 8. CDR3 size: 16 residues.

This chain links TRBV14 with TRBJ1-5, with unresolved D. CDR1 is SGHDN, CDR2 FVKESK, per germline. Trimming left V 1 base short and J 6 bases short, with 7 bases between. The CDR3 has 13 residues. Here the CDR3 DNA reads TGTGCCAGCAGCCAAGTGTATGGTCAGCCCCAGCATTTT. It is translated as CASSQVYGQPQHF.

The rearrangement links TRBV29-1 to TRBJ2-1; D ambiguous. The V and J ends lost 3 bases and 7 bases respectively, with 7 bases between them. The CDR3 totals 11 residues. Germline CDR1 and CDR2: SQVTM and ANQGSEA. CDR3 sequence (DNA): TGCAGCGTTGAGCCTTTTAATGAGCAGTTCTTC. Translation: CSVEPFNEQFF.

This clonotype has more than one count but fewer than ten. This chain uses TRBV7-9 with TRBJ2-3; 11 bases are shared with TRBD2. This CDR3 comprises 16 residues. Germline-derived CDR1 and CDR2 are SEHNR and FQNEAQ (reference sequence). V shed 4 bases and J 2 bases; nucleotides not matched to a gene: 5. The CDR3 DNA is TGTGCCAGCAGCTCTGCGACTAGCGGGGTCACAGATACGCAGTATTTT. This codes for CASSSATSGVTDTQYF.

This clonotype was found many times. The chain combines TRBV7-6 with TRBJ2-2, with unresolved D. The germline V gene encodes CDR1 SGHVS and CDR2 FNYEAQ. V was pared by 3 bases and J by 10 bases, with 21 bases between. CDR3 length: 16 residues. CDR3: CASSFSETANREELFF. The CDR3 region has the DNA TGTGCCAGCAGCTTCAGCGAAACAGCCAATCGCGAGGAGCTGTTTTTT.

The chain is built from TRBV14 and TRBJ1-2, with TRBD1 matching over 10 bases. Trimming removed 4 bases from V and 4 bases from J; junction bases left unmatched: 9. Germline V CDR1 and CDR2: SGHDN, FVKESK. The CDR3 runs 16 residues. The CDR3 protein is CASSPPGTGEAYGYTF. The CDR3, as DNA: TGTGCCAGCAGCCCCCCCGGGACAGGGGAGGCCTATGGCTACACCTTC.

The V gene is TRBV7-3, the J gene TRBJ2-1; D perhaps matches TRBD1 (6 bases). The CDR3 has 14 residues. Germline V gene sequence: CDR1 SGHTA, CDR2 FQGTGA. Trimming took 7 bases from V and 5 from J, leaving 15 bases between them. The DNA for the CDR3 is TGTGCCAGCAAGGGGGAGCAGAAAAACAATGAGCAGTTCTTC. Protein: CASKGEQKNNEQFF. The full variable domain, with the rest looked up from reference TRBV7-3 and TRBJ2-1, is GAGVSQTPSNKVTEKGKYVELRCDPISGHTALYWYRQSLGQGPEFLIYFQGTGAADDSGLPNDRFFAVRPEGSVSTLKIQRTERGDSAVYLCASKGEQKNNEQFFGPGTRLTVL.